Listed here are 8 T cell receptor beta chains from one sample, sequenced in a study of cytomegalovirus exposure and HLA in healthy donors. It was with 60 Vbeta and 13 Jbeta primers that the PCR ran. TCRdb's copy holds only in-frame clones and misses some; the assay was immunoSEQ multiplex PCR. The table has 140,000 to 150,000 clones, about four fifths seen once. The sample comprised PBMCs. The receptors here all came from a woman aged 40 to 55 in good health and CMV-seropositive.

The CDR3 is CASSLARGLGNQPQHF. CDR3 bases: TGTGCCAGCAGCTTGGCCAGGGGGCTGGGCAATCAGCCCCAGCATTTT. The chain carries TRBV5-6 and TRBJ1-5, with 8 bases fitting TRBD1. CDR1 and CDR2 (germline): SGHDT, YYEEEE. The CDR3 spans 16 residues. J lost 2 bases, V lost 0 bases, and 4 bases had no gene match.

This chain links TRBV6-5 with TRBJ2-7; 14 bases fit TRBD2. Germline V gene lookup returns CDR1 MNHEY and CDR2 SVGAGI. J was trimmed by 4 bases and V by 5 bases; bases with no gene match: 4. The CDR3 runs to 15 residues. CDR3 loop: CASSGGLAGAYEQYF. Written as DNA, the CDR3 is TGTGCCAGCAGTGGGGGACTAGCGGGAGCATACGAGCAGTACTTC.

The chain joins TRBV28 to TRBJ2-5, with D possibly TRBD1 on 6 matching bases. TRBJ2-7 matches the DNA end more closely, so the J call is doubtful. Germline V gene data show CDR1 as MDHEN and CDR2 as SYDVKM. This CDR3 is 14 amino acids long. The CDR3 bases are TGTGCCAGGGGTGTCAACAGGGACCTACACGAGCAGTACTTC. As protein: CARGVNRDLHEQYF.

CDR3 loop: CASSVDLKETQYF. In DNA form, the CDR3 reads TGTGCCAGCAGCGTCGACTTAAAAGAGACCCAGTACTTC. The chain has TRBV5-4 and TRBJ2-5; D unresolved. V lost 4 bases, J lost 3 bases, and 10 bases lay in between. Germline-derived CDR1 and CDR2 are SGHNT and YYREEE (reference sequence). The CDR3 contains 13 residues. The full variable domain, completed using reference TRBV5-4 and TRBJ2-5, is ETGVTQSPTHLIKTRGQQVTLRCSSQSGHNTVSWYQQALGQGPQFIFQYYREEENGRGNFPPRFSGLQFPNYSSELNVNALELDDSALYLCASSVDLKETQYFGPGTRLLVL.

CDR3 coding DNA: TGTGCCAGCTCCCCCTCGACAGGGAACACCGGGGAGCTGTTTTTT. Its translation: CASSPSTGNTGELFF. The rearrangement joins TRBV18 to TRBJ2-2; D possibly corresponds to TRBD1 (6 bases). Trimming pared 6 bases from V and 1 base from J, leaving 12 bases between. Per the germline V gene, CDR1 is KGHSH and CDR2 is LQKENI. This CDR3 comprises 15 residues.

The CDR3 loop reads CASSIAGGQVGETQYF. In nucleotides, the CDR3 is TGTGCCAGCAGCATAGCGGGAGGCCAAGTAGGGGAGACCCAGTACTTC. The chain recombines TRBV9 with TRBJ2-5, with TRBD2 matching over 10 bases. J lost 5 bases, V lost 4 bases, and 11 bases had no gene match. Germline V lookup: CDR1 SGDLS, CDR2 YYNGEE. The CDR3 extends over 16 amino acids.

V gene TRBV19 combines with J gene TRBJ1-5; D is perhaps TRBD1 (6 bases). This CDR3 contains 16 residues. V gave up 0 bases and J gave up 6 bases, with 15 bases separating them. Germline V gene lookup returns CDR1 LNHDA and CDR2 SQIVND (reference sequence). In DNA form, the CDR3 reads TGTGCCAGTAGTATAGATCACGCAGGGGTACTTCAGCCCCAGCATTTT. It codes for CASSIDHAGVLQPQHF.

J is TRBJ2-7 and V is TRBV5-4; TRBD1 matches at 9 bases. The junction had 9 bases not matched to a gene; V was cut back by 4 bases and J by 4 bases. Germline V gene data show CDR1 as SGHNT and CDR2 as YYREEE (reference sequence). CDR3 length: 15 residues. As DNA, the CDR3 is TGTGCCAGCAGCACGGCCGGGACAGGGTTGTACGAGCAGTACTTC. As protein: CASSTAGTGLYEQYF. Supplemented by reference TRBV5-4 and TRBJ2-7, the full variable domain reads ETGVTQSPTHLIKTRGQQVTLRCSSQSGHNTVSWYQQALGQGPQFIFQYYREEENGRGNFPPRFSGLQFPNYSSELNVNALELDDSALYLCASSTAGTGLYEQYFGPGTRLTVT.